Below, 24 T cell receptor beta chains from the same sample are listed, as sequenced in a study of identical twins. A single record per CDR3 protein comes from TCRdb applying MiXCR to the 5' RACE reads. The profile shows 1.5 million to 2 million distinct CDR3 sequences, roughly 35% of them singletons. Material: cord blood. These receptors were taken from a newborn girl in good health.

CDR3 sequence reads: CASSQDPDAYNEQFF. The CDR3 DNA is TGTGCCAGCAGCCAAGATCCCGACGCTTACAATGAGCAGTTCTTC. V usage is TRBV3-1 and J usage is TRBJ2-1; D not resolved. The CDR3 consists of 15 residues. The V gene's germline CDR1 is LGHDT and CDR2 YNNKEL (reference sequence). V dropped 0 bases and J dropped 4 bases, with 10 bases sitting between them.

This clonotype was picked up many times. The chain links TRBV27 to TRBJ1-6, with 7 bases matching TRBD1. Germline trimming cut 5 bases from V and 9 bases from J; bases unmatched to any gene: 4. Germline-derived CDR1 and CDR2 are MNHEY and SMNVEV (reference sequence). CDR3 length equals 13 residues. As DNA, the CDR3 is TGTGCCAGCAGTCCCCGACAGGGTTCACCCCTCCACTTT. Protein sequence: CASSPRQGSPLHF.

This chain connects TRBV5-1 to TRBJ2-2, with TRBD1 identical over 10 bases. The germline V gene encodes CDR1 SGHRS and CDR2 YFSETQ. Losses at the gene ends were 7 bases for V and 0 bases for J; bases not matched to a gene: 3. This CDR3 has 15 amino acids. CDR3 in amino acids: CASFGQGANTGELFF. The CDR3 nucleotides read TGCGCCAGCTTTGGACAGGGGGCGAACACCGGGGAGCTGTTTTTT.

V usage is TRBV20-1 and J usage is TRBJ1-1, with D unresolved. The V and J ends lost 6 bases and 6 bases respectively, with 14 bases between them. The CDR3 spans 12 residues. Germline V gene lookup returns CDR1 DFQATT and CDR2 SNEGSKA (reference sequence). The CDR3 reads CSATPGRSEAFF. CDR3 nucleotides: TGCAGTGCCACCCCAGGACGGTCTGAAGCTTTCTTT.

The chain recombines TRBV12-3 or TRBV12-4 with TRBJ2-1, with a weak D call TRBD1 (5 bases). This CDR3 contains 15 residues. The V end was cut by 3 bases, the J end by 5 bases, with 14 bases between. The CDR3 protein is CASSLGLGYHNEQFF. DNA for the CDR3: TGTGCCAGCAGTTTGGGGCTAGGTTATCACAATGAGCAGTTCTTC.

The DNA of the CDR3 is TGCAGTGCTAGAGAGCAAGCGCCGCTGCCTTACAATGAGCAGTTCTTC. Translated, it gives CSAREQAPLPYNEQFF. This chain links TRBV20-1 with TRBJ2-1, with D unclear. V was trimmed by 0 bases and J by 4 bases, leaving 16 bases between them. Germline CDR1 and CDR2: DFQATT and SNEGSKA (reference sequence). This CDR3 is built from 16 residues.

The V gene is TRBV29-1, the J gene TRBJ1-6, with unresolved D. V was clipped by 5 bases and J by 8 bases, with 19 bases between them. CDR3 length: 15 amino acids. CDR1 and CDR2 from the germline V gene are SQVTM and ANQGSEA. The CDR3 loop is CSVSLEGSRDSPLHF. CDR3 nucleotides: TGCAGCGTTTCATTGGAGGGCAGTCGGGATTCACCCCTCCACTTT.

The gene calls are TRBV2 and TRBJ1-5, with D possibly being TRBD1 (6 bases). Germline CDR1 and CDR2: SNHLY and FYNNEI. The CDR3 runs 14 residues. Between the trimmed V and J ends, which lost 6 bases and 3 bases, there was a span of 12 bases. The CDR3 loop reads CASSGQSFNQPQHF. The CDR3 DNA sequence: TGTGCCAGCAGCGGACAGTCCTTCAATCAGCCCCAGCATTTT. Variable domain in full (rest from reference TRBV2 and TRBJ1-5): EPEVTQTPSHQVTQMGQEVILRCVPISNHLYFYWYRQILGQKVEFLVSFYNNEISEKSEIFDDQFSVERPDGSNFTLKIRSTKLEDSAMYFCASSGQSFNQPQHFGDGTRLSIL.

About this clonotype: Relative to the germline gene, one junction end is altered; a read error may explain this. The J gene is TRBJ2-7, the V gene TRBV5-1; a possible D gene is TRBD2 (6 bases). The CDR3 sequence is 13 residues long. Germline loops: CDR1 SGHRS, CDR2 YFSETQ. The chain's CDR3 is CTSSLVVGGEQYF. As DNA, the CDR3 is TGCACCAGCAGCTTGGTGGTGGGAGGCGAGCAGTACTTC.

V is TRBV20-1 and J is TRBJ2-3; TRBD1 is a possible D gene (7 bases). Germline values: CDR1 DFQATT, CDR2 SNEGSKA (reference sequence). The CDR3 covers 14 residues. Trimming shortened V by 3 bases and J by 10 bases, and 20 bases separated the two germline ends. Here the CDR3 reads CSARSVLRGTAQYF. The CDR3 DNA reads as TGCAGTGCTAGGTCGGTGCTCAGGGGGACTGCGCAGTATTTT.

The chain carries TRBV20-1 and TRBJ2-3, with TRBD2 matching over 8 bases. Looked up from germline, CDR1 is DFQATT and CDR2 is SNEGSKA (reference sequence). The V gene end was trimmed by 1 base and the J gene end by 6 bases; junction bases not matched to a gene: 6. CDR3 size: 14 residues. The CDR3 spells CSARGREGPDTQYF. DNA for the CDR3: TGCAGTGCTAGAGGTCGGGAGGGACCCGATACGCAGTATTTT.

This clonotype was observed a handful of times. CDR3 in amino acids: CSARSGRGNTEAFF. The CDR3 nucleotides are TGCAGTGCTAGGTCAGGGCGGGGGAACACTGAAGCTTTCTTT. The chain couples TRBV20-1 to TRBJ1-1, with a tentative D call TRBD1 (5 bases). Trimming removed 3 bases at V and 1 base at J, with 12 bases between. In germline, CDR1 is DFQATT, CDR2 SNEGSKA (reference sequence). The length of the CDR3 is 14 residues.

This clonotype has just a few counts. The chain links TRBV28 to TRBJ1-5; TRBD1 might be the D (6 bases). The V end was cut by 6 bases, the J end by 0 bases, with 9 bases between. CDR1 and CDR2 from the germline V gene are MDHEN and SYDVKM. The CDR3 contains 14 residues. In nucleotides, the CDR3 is TGTGCCAGCAGGGACAGCGATAGCAATCAGCCCCAGCATTTT. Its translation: CASRDSDSNQPQHF.

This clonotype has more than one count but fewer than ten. The DNA for the CDR3 is TGTGCCAGCAGCCCCGCGAGCGCCACAGATACGCAGTATTTT. Residues: CASSPASATDTQYF. The chain has TRBV9 and TRBJ2-3; no definite D call. V was trimmed by 4 bases and J by 2 bases, leaving 11 bases between them. The CDR3 is 14 residues long. Germline loops: CDR1 SGDLS, CDR2 YYNGEE.

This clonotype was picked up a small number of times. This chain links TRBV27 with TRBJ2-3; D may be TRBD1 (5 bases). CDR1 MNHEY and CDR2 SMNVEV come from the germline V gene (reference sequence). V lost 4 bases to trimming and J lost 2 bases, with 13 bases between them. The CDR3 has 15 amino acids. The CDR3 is CASSSRVGTTDTQYF. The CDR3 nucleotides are TGTGCCAGCAGTTCCAGGGTAGGCACCACAGATACGCAGTATTTT.

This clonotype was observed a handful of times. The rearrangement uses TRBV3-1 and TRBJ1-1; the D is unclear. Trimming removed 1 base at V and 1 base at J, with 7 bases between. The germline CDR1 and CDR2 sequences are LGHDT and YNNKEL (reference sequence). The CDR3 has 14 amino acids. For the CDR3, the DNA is TGTGCCAGCAGCCAAGCGGGTGAGAACACTGAAGCTTTCTTT. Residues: CASSQAGENTEAFF. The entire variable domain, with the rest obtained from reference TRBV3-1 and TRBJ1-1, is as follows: DTAVSQTPKYLVTQMGNDKSIKCEQNLGHDTMYWYKQDSKKFLKIMFSYNNKELIINETVPNRFSPKSPDKAHLNLHINSLELGDSAVYFCASSQAGENTEAFFGQGTRLTVV.

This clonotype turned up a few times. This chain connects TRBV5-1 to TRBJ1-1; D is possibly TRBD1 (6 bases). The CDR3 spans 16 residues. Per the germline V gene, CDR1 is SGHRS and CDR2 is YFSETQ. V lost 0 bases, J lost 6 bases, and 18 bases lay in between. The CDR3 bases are TGCGCCAGCAGCTTGGAGCCCCACCAGGGGCCAGCTGAAGCTTTCTTT. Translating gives CASSLEPHQGPAEAFF.

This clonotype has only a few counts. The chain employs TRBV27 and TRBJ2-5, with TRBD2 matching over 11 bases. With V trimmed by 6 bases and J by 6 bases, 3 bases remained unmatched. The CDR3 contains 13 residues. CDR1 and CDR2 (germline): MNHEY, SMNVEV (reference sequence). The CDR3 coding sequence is TGTGCCAGCAGACTAGCGGGGGCGAAGACCCAGTACTTC. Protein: CASRLAGAKTQYF.

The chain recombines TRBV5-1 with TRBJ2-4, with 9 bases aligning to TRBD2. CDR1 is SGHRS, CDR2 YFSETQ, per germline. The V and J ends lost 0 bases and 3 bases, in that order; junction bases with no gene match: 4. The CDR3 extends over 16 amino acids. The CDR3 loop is CASSLEAGGVKNIQYF. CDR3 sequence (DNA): TGCGCCAGCAGCTTGGAAGCGGGGGGCGTCAAAAACATTCAGTACTTC.

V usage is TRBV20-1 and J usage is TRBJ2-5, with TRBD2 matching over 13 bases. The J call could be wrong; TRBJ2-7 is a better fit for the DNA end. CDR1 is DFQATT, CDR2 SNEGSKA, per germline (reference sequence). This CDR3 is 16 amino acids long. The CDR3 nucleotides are TGCAGTGCTAGAGATGTCTATGGGACTAGCGGGACCGAGCAGTACTTC. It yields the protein CSARDVYGTSGTEQYF.

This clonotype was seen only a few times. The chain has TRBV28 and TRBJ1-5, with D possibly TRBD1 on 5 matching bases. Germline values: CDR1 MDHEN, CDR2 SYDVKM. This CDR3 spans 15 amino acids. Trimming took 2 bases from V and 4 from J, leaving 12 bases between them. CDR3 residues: CASSLVGVWNQPQHF. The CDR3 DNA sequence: TGTGCCAGCAGTTTAGTGGGGGTTTGGAATCAGCCCCAGCATTTT.

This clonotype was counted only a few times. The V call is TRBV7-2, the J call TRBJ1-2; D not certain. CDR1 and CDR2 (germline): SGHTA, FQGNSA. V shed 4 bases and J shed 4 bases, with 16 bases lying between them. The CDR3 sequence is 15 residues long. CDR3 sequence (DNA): TGTGCCAGCAGCTATCAAGGGATATCTTCCTATGGCTACACCTTC. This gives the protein CASSYQGISSYGYTF.

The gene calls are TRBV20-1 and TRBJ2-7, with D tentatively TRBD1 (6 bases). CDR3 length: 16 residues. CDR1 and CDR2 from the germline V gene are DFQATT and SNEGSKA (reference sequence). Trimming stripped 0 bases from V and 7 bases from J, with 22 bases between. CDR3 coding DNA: TGCAGTGCTAGAGATATAATCGAGCAGGGGAGAAATGAGCAGTACTTC. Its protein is CSARDIIEQGRNEQYF.

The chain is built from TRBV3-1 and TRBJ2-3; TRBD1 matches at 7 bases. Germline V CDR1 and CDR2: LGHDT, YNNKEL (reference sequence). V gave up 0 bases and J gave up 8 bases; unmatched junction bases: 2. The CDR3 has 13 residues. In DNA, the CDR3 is TGTGCCAGCAGCCAAGATCACAGGGGTACGCAGTATTTT. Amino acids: CASSQDHRGTQYF.